The 31 T cell receptor beta chains in this list originate from one sample, sequenced in a study of regulatory T cells in long-lasting Graves disease. Relying on iRepertoire HTBI primers and Arm-PCR of CDR3 regions, the team built TCR beta libraries. TCRdb fed the multiplex PCR reads into MiXCR, producing one record per CDR3 protein. The sample comprises about 370,000 distinct CDR3 sequences, around a sixth of which are singletons, and 22% rests with the top ten. The time point is: newly diagnosed GD, antithyroid drugs for less than 3 months. Making the TCR library involved RNA that had been extracted from PBMCs. Source: peripheral blood mononuclear cells (PBMCs), taken at new diagnosis, from a patient treated with antithyroid drugs. The receptor source for this set is a female donor with Graves disease.

In its sample, this clonotype was seen many times. One end of the junction is discordant with germline, which a read error may explain. The chain joins TRBV6-4 to TRBJ1-1, with D unclear. The CDR3 has 16 residues. Germline V CDR1 and CDR2: MRHNA, SNTAGT. CDR3 bases: TGTGCCAGCAGTTACTCCGCCCGGCTCATGAACACTGAAGCTTTCTTT. Protein product: CASSYSARLMNTEAFF.

Here the CDR3 DNA reads TGTGCCAGCAGTTTTGGGGTGGGACACACAGATACGCAGTATTTT. The encoded protein is CASSFGVGHTDTQYF. This chain uses TRBV7-9 with TRBJ2-3; maybe TRBD1 (6 bases). The V end lost 6 bases, the J end lost 2 bases, and 15 bases lay between the germline ends. CDR1 and CDR2 from the germline V gene are SEHNR and FQNEAQ (reference sequence). The CDR3 is 15 amino acids.

This clonotype was counted a few times. The rearrangement uses TRBV4-1 and TRBJ2-7, with no clear D. V shed 4 bases and J shed 2 bases, with 12 bases lying between them. This CDR3 is built from 14 residues. From germline, CDR1 is MGHRA and CDR2 YSYEKL. CDR3 coding DNA: TGCGCCAGCAGCCGACCGGACGGACCCTACGAGCAGTACTTC. Its translation: CASSRPDGPYEQYF.

This clonotype was observed at least ten times. The V call is TRBV7-2, the J call TRBJ2-4, with a weak D call TRBD2 (7 bases). CDR1 SGHTA and CDR2 FQGNSA come from the germline V gene. Deletions cut 3 bases from V and 2 bases from J, with 23 bases between. The CDR3 loop spans 19 amino acids. CDR3 in DNA: TGTGCCAGCAGCTTGGGAGGGGGTCGAGTTCGGCTAACCAAAAACATTCAGTACTTC. It codes for CASSLGGGRVRLTKNIQYF.

At least ten counts were recorded for this clonotype. The chain has TRBV19 and TRBJ1-5; 11 bases align to TRBD1. The germline gives CDR1 LNHDA, CDR2 SQIVND (reference sequence). V was pared by 1 base and J by 2 bases, with 7 bases of the junction left unmatched. The CDR3 totals 18 residues. Here the CDR3 reads CASSIVGTGGRGNQPQHF. As DNA, the CDR3 is TGTGCCAGTAGTATAGTCGGGACAGGGGGTCGTGGCAATCAGCCCCAGCATTTT.

This clonotype was detected many times. Here the CDR3 DNA reads TGTGCCAGCAGCCTGGGGACAGGCGATGAAGCTTTCTTT. Translation: CASSLGTGDEAFF. The chain links TRBV12-3 or TRBV12-4 to TRBJ1-1; 8 bases are a match to TRBD1. This CDR3 contains 13 residues. V lost 6 bases, J lost 7 bases, and 7 bases stayed unmatched.

The chain uses TRBV27 and TRBJ1-2, with 8 bases that match TRBD1. This CDR3 is built from 15 residues. Germline trimming cut 3 bases from V and 0 bases from J; bases unmatched to any gene: 3. Germline CDR1 and CDR2: MNHEY and SMNVEV (reference sequence). CDR3 sequence reads: CASSFAGGANYGYTF. The CDR3 DNA reads TGTGCCAGCAGTTTCGCAGGGGGCGCTAACTATGGCTACACCTTC.

The chain has TRBV20-1 and TRBJ1-3, with D possibly TRBD1 on 6 matching bases. V was pared by 1 base and J by 4 bases, with 14 bases between. This CDR3 region has 15 residues. CDR1 and CDR2 from the germline V gene are DFQATT and SNEGSKA (reference sequence). CDR3 loop: CSARGTERMGNTIYF. CDR3 nucleotides: TGCAGTGCTAGAGGGACAGAAAGAATGGGAAACACCATATATTTT.

This clonotype has more than one count but fewer than ten. Being one base from a much bigger clone, this may be a read error. Given the absence of the conserved phenylalanine or tryptophan at the CDR3 end, a read error is likely. The chain uses TRBV24-1 and TRBJ2-1, with D possibly being TRBD2 (6 bases). With 4 bases removed from V and 8 bases from J, the gap between germline ends came to 17 bases. From germline, CDR1 is KGHDR and CDR2 SFDVKD. The CDR3 extends over 15 amino acids. CDR3 sequence (DNA): TGTGCCACCAGTGAAGCAGGCCCCCCGGGAGATGAGCAGTTCTCC. Residues: CATSEAGPPGDEQFS.

This clonotype occurred many times. V and J are TRBV2 and TRBJ1-1, with no clear D. Trimming removed 7 bases from V and 0 bases from J, with 9 bases in between. Germline V gene data show CDR1 as SNHLY and CDR2 as FYNNEI. This CDR3 region has 13 residues. Here the CDR3 reads CASKGALNTEAFF. The CDR3 bases are TGTGCCAGCAAGGGTGCATTGAACACTGAAGCTTTCTTT.

This chain connects TRBV4-1 to TRBJ1-1, with D perhaps matching TRBD1 (6 bases). The CDR3 totals 18 residues. V was trimmed by 1 base and J by 3 bases, leaving 21 bases between them. Germline-derived CDR1 and CDR2 are MGHRA and YSYEKL. In DNA form, the CDR3 reads TGCGCCAGCAGCCAAGTTGGGGGCGGGATGGGGACCGACACTGAAGCTTTCTTT. Its protein is CASSQVGGGMGTDTEAFF.

V is TRBV24-1 and J is TRBJ2-7, with D hard to call. The V end lost 3 bases, the J end lost 3 bases, and 14 bases lay between the germline ends. This CDR3 comprises 15 residues. The germline V gene encodes CDR1 KGHDR and CDR2 SFDVKD. In nucleotides, the CDR3 is TGTGCCACCAGTGATCCCCTTCTGCAGGACTACGAGCAGTACTTC. Translated, it gives CATSDPLLQDYEQYF.

In this sample, this clonotype turned up many times. The rearrangement joins TRBV6-1 to TRBJ2-7; TRBD2 aligns across 8 bases. The CDR3 is 15 residues long. With 6 bases clipped from V and 3 bases from J, the junction kept 10 bases outside the gene matches. The germline CDR1 and CDR2 sequences are MNHNS and SASEGT. CDR3 nucleotides: TGTGCCAGCAGCCCGGCAGCGGGGGCCTACTACGAGCAGTACTTC. Protein product: CASSPAAGAYYEQYF.

This clonotype appeared many times. The V gene is TRBV12-3 or TRBV12-4, the J gene TRBJ2-7; weak D call: TRBD1 (5 bases). Trimming took 6 bases from V and 3 from J, leaving 15 bases between them. The CDR3 extends over 14 amino acids. CDR3 residues: CASSHRTDLYEQYF. DNA of the CDR3: TGTGCCAGCAGCCACAGGACGGACCTCTACGAGCAGTACTTC.

This clonotype was found many times. V usage is TRBV20-1 and J usage is TRBJ2-7; D might be TRBD1 or TRBD2, each matching 5 bases. Germline V gives CDR1 DFQATT, CDR2 SNEGSKA (reference sequence). Trimming cost V 3 bases and J 4 bases, with 19 bases left between them. There are 15 residues in the CDR3. This CDR3 is CSARASRGPTYEQYF. The CDR3 coding sequence is TGCAGTGCTAGGGCCAGTAGGGGACCGACTTACGAGCAGTACTTC.

The rearrangement uses TRBV6-5 and TRBJ2-7; D unresolved. Trimming cost V 0 bases and J 2 bases, with 11 bases left between them. The CDR3 is 15 amino acids. The V gene's germline CDR1 is MNHEY and CDR2 SVGAGI. CDR3: CASSYSSVDPYEQYF. The CDR3 region has the DNA TGTGCCAGCAGTTACTCGAGCGTGGACCCCTACGAGCAGTACTTC.

At least ten counts were recorded for this clonotype. V is TRBV6-2 or TRBV6-3 and J is TRBJ1-3; 11 bases agree with TRBD1. V was clipped by 8 bases and J by 4 bases; unmatched bases: 7. Germline V gene sequence: CDR1 MNHEY, CDR2 SVGEGT. This CDR3 spans 15 amino acids. The CDR3 loop is CASGRDRGSGNTIYF. CDR3 DNA sequence: TGTGCCAGCGGCCGGGACAGGGGGTCAGGAAACACCATATATTTT.

The CDR3 DNA reads as TGTGCCAGCAGTTCAAGACAGGGGATTTCACCCCTCCACTTT. It translates to CASSSRQGISPLHF. The rearrangement joins TRBV11-2 to TRBJ1-6; 8 bases align to TRBD1. After removal of 6 bases from V and 9 bases from J, the junction contained 7 bases not matched to a gene. This CDR3 has 14 residues. CDR1 is SGHAT, CDR2 FQNNGV, per germline.

This clonotype has a count of ten or more. CDR3 residues: CASSLGRGAGNTIYF. The CDR3 coding sequence is TGTGCCAGCAGCTTAGGGCGAGGAGCTGGAAACACCATATATTTT. The gene calls are TRBV7-6 and TRBJ1-3; D is ambiguous. V was pared by 1 base and J by 2 bases, with 9 bases between. The germline gives CDR1 SGHVS, CDR2 FNYEAQ. CDR3 length: 15 amino acids.

With regard to this clonotype: At one of its ends the junction is not consistent with the germline gene, which may arise from a read error. The rearrangement uses TRBV27 and TRBJ2-5; 8 bases map to TRBD2. Germline V CDR1 and CDR2: MNHEY, SMNVEV (reference sequence). CDR3 length: 13 residues. The CDR3 region has the DNA TGTGCCAGCAATTTATCGGGGGGGGAGACCCAGTACTTC. This gives the protein CASNLSGGETQYF.

This chain links TRBV28 with TRBJ2-7, with D perhaps TRBD2 (7 bases). The CDR3 totals 13 residues. The germline gives CDR1 MDHEN, CDR2 SYDVKM. V was trimmed by 10 bases and J by 2 bases, leaving 15 bases between them. The DNA of the CDR3 is TGTGCCATCGACCGGGGGGACACCTACGAGCAGTACTTC. It specifies CAIDRGDTYEQYF. Variable domain in full (rest from reference TRBV28 and TRBJ2-7): DVKVTQSSRYLVKRTGEKVFLECVQDMDHENMFWYRQDPGLGLRLIYFSYDVKMKEKGDIPEGYSVSREKKERFSLILESASTNQTSMYLCAIDRGDTYEQYFGPGTRLTVT.

This clonotype has at least ten counts. This chain connects TRBV30 to TRBJ2-5; D tentatively reads TRBD1 or TRBD2 (5 bases each). The CDR3 consists of 14 residues. Germline CDR1 is GTSNPN and CDR2 is SVGIG (reference sequence). Trimming took off 4 bases at V and 0 bases at J, with 12 bases between the two ends. Here the CDR3 DNA reads TGTGCCTGGACCGAGGGGAACCACCAAGAGACCCAGTACTTC. Encoded protein: CAWTEGNHQETQYF.

This clonotype was observed many times. This sequence joins TRBV13 and TRBJ2-7, with 7 bases lining up with TRBD2. The CDR3 length is 15 residues. Germline CDR1 PRHDT, CDR2 FYEKMQ (reference sequence). With V trimmed by 6 bases and J by 0 bases, 8 bases remained unmatched. CDR3: CASRPPGGSSYEQYF. CDR3 bases: TGTGCCAGCAGGCCCCCGGGCGGGAGCTCCTACGAGCAGTACTTC.

In this sample, this clonotype turned up many times. V is TRBV12-5 and J is TRBJ1-1, with 7 positions matching TRBD1. The CDR3 contains 12 residues. V lost 6 bases to trimming and J lost 8 bases; unmatched junction nucleotides: 6. CDR1 and CDR2 from the germline V gene are LGHNT and FRNRAP. Here the CDR3 DNA reads TGTGCTAGTGGAAGAGAGGACAGGGAAGCTTTCTTT. Protein: CASGREDREAFF.

As regards this clonotype: A much bigger clone sits one base away, suggesting this may be a read error. Given the absence of the conserved phenylalanine or tryptophan at the CDR3 end, a read error is likely. The V gene is TRBV4-1, the J gene TRBJ1-5; TRBD1 is a possible D gene (6 bases). CDR1 MGHRA and CDR2 YSYEKL come from the germline V gene. This CDR3 comprises 14 residues. V was cut by 2 bases and J by 3 bases, with 8 bases left in between. For the CDR3, the DNA is TGCGCCAGCAGCCAAAGGACAGTCAATCAGCCCCAGCATCTT. Protein product: CASSQRTVNQPQHL.

This clonotype came up many times. The chain is built from TRBV7-3 and TRBJ2-7, with D hard to call. The V end was cut by 2 bases, the J end by 1 base, with 9 bases between. The CDR3 extends over 14 amino acids. Germline CDR1 reads SGHTA; CDR2 reads FQGTGA. CDR3 region: CASSLFTRSYEQYF. The CDR3 coding sequence is TGTGCCAGCAGCTTATTCACGCGTTCCTACGAGCAGTACTTC.

This clonotype has more than one count but fewer than ten. A much larger clone differs by one base, so this may be a read error. The chain recombines TRBV12-3 or TRBV12-4 with TRBJ2-7, with 8 bases fitting TRBD1. V lost 7 bases, J lost 1 base, and 9 bases stayed unmatched. CDR3 length: 15 amino acids. The CDR3 sequence is CASNIGQGASYEQYF. CDR3 nucleotides: TGTGCCAGCAATATCGGACAGGGTGCATCCTACGAGCAGTACTTC.

Details on this clonotype: This may stem from a read error, because a much larger clone lies one nucleotide away. This chain links TRBV20-1 with TRBJ1-1; 7 bases map to TRBD1. The germline CDR1 and CDR2 sequences are DFQATT and SNEGSKA (reference sequence). This CDR3 is built from 14 residues. CDR3 residues: CSAARQGPNTKAFF. The CDR3 DNA follows: TGCAGTGCTGCCCGACAGGGCCCGAACACTAAAGCTTTCTTT.

This clonotype has a handful of counts. V gene TRBV4-1 combines with J gene TRBJ1-2; D uncertain. The CDR3 covers 13 residues. Trimming stripped 0 bases from V and 8 bases from J, with 10 bases between. Germline V gene sequence: CDR1 MGHRA, CDR2 YSYEKL. This chain's CDR3 is CASSQEYRRGYTF. CDR3 coding DNA: TGCGCCAGCAGCCAAGAATACAGAAGGGGCTACACCTTC.

This clonotype was counted ten times or more. This chain connects TRBV5-6 to TRBJ2-1; D ambiguous. Germline lookup yields CDR1 SGHDT and CDR2 YYEEEE. V dropped 6 bases and J dropped 4 bases, with 11 bases sitting between them. The CDR3 has 13 residues. The CDR3 region is CASISPGYNEQFF. CDR3 nucleotide sequence: TGTGCCAGCATTTCCCCCGGGTACAATGAGCAGTTCTTC.

This clonotype turned up a few times. The chain carries TRBV4-1 and TRBJ2-2, with D perhaps matching TRBD1 (8 bases). There are 16 residues in the CDR3. CDR1 is MGHRA, CDR2 YSYEKL, per germline. V was trimmed by 4 bases and J by 3 bases, leaving 15 bases between them. The CDR3, as DNA: TGCGCCAGCAGCCGGGGGGGGACAGGTTACACCGGGGAGCTGTTTTTT. Translation: CASSRGGTGYTGELFF.